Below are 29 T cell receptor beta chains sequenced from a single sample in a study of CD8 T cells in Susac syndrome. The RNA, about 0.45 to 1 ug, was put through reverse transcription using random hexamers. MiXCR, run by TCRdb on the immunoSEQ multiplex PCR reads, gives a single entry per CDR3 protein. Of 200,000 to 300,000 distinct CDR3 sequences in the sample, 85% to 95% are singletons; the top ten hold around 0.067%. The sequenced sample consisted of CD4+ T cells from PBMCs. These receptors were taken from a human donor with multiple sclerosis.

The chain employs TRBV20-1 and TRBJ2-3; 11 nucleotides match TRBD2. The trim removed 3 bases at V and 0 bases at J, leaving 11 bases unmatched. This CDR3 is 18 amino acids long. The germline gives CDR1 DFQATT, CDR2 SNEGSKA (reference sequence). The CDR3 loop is CSARRFSGGAGSTDTQYF. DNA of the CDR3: TGCAGTGCTAGGAGATTTAGCGGGGGGGCTGGTAGCACAGATACGCAGTATTTT.

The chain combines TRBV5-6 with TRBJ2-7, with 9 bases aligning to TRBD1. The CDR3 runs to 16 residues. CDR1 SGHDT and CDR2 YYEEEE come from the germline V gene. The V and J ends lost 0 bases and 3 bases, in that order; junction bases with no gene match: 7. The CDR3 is CASSLEGQGYVYEQYF. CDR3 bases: TGTGCCAGCAGCTTGGAGGGACAGGGATACGTCTACGAGCAGTACTTC.

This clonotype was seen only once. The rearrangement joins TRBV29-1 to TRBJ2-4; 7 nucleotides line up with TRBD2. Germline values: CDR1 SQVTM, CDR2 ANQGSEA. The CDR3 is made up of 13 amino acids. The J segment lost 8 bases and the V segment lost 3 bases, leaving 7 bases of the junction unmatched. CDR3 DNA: TGCAGCGTTGAGGGGGAGGGTGCGCACATTCAGTACTTC. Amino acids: CSVEGEGAHIQYF.

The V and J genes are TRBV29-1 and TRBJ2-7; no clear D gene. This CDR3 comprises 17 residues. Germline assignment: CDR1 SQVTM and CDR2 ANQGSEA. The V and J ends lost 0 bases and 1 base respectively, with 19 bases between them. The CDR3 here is CSVEDPPASTPSYEQYF. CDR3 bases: TGCAGCGTTGAAGATCCCCCCGCAAGTACTCCTTCCTACGAGCAGTACTTC.

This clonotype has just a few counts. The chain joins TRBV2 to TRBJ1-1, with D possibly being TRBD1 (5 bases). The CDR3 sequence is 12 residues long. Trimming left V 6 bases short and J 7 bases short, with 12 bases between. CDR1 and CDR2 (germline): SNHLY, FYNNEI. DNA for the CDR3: TGTGCCAGCAGGACCGGGACTCTTGAAGCTTTCTTT. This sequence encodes CASRTGTLEAFF.

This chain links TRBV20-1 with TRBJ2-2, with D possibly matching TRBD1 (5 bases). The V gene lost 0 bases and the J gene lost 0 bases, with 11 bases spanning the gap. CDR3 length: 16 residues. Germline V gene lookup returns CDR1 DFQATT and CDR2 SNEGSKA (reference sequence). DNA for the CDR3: TGCAGTGCTAGAGATTGGGCAGGGCCGAACACCGGGGAGCTGTTTTTT. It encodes CSARDWAGPNTGELFF.

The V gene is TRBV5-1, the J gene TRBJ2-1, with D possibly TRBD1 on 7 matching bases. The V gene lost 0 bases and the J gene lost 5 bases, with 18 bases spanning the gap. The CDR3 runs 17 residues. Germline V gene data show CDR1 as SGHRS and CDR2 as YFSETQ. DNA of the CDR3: TGCGCCAGCAGCTTGGCCATCGGCAGGGGGGTGAACAATGAGCAGTTCTTC. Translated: CASSLAIGRGVNNEQFF.

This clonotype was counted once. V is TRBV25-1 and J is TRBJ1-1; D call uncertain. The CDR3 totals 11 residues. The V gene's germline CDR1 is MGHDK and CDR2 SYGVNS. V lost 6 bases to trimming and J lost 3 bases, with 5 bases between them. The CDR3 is CASRAHTEAFF. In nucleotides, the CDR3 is TGTGCCAGCAGAGCGCACACTGAAGCTTTCTTT.

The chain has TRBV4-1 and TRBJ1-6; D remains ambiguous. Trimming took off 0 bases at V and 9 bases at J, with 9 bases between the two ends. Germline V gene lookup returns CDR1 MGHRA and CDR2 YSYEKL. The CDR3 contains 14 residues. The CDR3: CASSQDRVVSPLHF. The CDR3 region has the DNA TGCGCCAGCAGCCAAGATAGGGTGGTTTCACCCCTCCACTTT.

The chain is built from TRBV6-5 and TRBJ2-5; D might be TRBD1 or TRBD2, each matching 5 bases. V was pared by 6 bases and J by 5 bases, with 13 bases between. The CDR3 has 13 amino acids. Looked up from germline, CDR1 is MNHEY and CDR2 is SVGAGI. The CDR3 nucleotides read TGTGCCAGCAGGGAAGGGACGCGGGAGACCCAGTACTTC. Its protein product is CASREGTRETQYF.

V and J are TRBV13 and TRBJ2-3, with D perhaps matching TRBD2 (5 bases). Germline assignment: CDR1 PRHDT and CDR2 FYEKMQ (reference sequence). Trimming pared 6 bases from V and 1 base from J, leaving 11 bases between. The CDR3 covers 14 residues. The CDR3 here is CASRIGGRTDTQYF. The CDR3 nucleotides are TGTGCCAGCAGGATCGGAGGCCGCACAGATACGCAGTATTTT.

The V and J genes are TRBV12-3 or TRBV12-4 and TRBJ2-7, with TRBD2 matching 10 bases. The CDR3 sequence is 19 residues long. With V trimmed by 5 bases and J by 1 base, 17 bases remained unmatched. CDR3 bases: TGTGCCAGCAGTCTAACTCGGAACCTTAGCGGGGGGCAGTCCTACGAGCAGTACTTC. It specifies CASSLTRNLSGGQSYEQYF.

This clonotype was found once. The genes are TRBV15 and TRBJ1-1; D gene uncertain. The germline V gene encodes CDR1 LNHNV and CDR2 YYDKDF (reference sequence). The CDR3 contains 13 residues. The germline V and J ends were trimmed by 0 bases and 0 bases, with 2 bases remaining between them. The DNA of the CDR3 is TGTGCCACCAGCAGAGAACTGAACACTGAAGCTTTCTTT. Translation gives CATSRELNTEAFF. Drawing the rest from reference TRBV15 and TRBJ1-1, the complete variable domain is DAMVIQNPRYQVTQFGKPVTLSCSQTLNHNVMYWYQQKSSQAPKLLFHYYDKDFNNEADTPDNFQSRRPNTSFCFLDIRSPGLGDTAMYLCATSRELNTEAFFGQGTRLTVV.

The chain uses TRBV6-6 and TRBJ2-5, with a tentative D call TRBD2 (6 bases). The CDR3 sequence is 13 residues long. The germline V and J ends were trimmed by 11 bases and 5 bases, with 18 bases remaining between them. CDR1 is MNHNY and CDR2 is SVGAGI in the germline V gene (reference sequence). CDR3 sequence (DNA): TGTGCCGGAGGGGACCAACCTGGGGAGACCCAGTACTTC. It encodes CAGGDQPGETQYF.

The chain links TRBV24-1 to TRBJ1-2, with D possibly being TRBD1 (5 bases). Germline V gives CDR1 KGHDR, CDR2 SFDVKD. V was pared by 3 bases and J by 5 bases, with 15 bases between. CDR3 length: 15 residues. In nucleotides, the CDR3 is TGTGCCACCAGTGATCCAACCGGGACGCCTTATGGCTACACCTTC. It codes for CATSDPTGTPYGYTF.

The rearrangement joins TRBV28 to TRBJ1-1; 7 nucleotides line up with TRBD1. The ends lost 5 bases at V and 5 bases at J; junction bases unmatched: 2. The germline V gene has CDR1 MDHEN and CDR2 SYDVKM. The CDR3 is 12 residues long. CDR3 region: CASSLQGTEAFF. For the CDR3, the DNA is TGTGCCAGCAGTCTACAGGGGACTGAAGCTTTCTTT.

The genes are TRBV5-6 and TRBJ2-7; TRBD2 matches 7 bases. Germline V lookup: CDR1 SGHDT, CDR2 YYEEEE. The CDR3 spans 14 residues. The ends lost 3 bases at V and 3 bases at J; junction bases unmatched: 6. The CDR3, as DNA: TGTGCCAGCAGCTCGAGCGGGGCCTACTACGAGCAGTACTTC. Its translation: CASSSSGAYYEQYF. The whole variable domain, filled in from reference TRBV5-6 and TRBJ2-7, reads DAGVTQSPTHLIKTRGQQVTLRCSPKSGHDTVSWYQQALGQGPQFIFQYYEEEERQRGNFPDRFSGHQFPNYSSELNVNALLLGDSALYLCASSSSGAYYEQYFGPGTRLTVT.

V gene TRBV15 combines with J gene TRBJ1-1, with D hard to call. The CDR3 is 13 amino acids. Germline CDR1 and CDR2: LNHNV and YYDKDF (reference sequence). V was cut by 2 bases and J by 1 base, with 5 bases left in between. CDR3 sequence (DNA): TGTGCCACCAGCAGACAGAGGAACACTGAAGCTTTCTTT. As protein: CATSRQRNTEAFF.

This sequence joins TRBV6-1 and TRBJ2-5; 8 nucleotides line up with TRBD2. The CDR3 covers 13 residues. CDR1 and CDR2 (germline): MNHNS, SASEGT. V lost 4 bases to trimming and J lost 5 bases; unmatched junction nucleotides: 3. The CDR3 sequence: CASSGGLVETQYF. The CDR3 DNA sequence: TGTGCCAGCAGTGGGGGACTAGTGGAGACCCAGTACTTC.

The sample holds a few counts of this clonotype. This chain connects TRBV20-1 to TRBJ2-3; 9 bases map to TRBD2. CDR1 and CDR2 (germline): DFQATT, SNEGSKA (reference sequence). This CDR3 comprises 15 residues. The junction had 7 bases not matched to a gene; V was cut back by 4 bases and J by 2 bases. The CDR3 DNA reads TGCAGTGCTAAGAAAGCGGGGGGTAACACAGATACGCAGTATTTT. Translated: CSAKKAGGNTDTQYF.

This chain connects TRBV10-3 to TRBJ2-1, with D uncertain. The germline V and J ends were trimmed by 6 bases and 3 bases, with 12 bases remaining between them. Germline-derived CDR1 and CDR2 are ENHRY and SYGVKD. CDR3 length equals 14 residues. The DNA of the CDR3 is TGTGCCATCAGGGAAGCTGGGGACTACAATGAGCAGTTCTTC. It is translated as CAIREAGDYNEQFF.

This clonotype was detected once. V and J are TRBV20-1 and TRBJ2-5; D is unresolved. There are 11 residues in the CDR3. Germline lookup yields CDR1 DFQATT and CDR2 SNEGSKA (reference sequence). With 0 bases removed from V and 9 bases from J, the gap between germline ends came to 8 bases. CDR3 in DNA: TGCAGTGCTAGAGATCTGCTGTCCCAGTACTTC. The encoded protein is CSARDLLSQYF.

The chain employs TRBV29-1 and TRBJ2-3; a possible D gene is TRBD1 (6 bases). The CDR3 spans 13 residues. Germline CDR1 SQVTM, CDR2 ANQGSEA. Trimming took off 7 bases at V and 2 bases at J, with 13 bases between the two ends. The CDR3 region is CSARTEATDTQYF. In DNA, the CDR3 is TGCAGCGCCCGGACAGAGGCCACAGATACGCAGTATTTT.

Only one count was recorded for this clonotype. For the CDR3, the DNA is TGTGCCAGCAGTTCCAGGGCGGGGGGGCCGAATGAGCAGTTCTTC. This encodes CASSSRAGGPNEQFF. The V gene is TRBV6-5, the J gene TRBJ2-1, with 9 nucleotides matching TRBD2. This CDR3 region has 15 residues. CDR1 and CDR2 from the germline V gene are MNHEY and SVGAGI. The junction had 8 bases not matched to a gene; V was cut back by 4 bases and J by 7 bases.

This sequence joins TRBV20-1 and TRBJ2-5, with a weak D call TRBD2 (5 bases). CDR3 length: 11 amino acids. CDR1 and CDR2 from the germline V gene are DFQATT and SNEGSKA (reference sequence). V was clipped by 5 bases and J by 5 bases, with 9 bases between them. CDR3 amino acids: CSAHRRETQYF. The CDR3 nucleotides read TGCAGTGCTCATAGGAGGGAGACCCAGTACTTC.

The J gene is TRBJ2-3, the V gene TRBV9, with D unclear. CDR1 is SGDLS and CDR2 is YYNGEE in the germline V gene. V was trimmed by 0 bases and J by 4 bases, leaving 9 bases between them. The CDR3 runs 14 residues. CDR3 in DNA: TGTGCCAGCAGCGTAGTCAAGTCGGCAGATACGCAGTATTTT. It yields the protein CASSVVKSADTQYF.

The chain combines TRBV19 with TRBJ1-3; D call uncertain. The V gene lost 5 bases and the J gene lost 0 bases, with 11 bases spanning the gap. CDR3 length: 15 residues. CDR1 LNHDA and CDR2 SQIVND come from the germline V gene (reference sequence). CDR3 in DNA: TGTGCCAGTAGTCCAACTGGAGTCTCTGGAAACACCATATATTTT. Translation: CASSPTGVSGNTIYF.

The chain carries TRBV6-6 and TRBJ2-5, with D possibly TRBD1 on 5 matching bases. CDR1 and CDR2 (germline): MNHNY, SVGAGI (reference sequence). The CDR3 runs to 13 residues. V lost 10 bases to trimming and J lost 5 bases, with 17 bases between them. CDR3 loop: CAISPRGSETQYF. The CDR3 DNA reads TGTGCCATCTCGCCTAGGGGTTCGGAGACCCAGTACTTC.

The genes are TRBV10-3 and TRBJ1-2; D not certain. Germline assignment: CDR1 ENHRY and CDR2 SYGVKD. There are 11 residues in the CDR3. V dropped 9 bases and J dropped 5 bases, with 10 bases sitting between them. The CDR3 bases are TGTGCCATGGGGAGAGGTTATGGCTACACCTTC. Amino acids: CAMGRGYGYTF.